The next 21 T cell receptor beta chains were all read from a single sample in a study of cytomegalovirus exposure and HLA in healthy donors. The study ran its PCR with 60 Vbeta and 13 Jbeta primers. Sequencing was performed with immunoSEQ multiplex PCR; in TCRdb, only in-frame clones are kept and a portion is missing. The table has about 150,000 clones, 75% to 80% seen once; the top ten hold less than 2%. Sequencing was carried out using PBMCs. The receptors were sampled from a woman in her thirties in good health and CMV-seronegative.

The chain uses TRBV6-1 and TRBJ1-3; no clear D gene. CDR1 and CDR2 from the germline V gene are MNHNS and SASEGT. Trimming took 2 bases from V and 0 from J, leaving 11 bases between them. CDR3 size: 16 residues. In DNA, the CDR3 is TGTGCCAGCAGTGAATCGCTAGACTACTCTGGAAACACCATATATTTT. Encoded protein: CASSESLDYSGNTIYF.

This clone was observed a few times. This chain uses TRBV30 with TRBJ2-1; D not certain. The germline CDR1 and CDR2 sequences are GTSNPN and SVGIG (reference sequence). Between the trimmed V and J ends, which lost 1 base and 2 bases, there was a span of 6 bases. CDR3 size: 13 residues. The CDR3 sequence is CAWSAPTYNEQFF. The CDR3 coding sequence is TGTGCCTGGAGTGCCCCCACCTACAATGAGCAGTTCTTC.

This chain uses TRBV4-2 with TRBJ2-3; D unresolved. In germline, CDR1 is LGHNA, CDR2 YNFKEQ. CDR3 length equals 16 residues. The germline V and J ends were trimmed by 1 base and 5 bases, with 16 bases remaining between them. The CDR3 DNA follows: TGTGCCAGCAGCCAAGTCGACGGCCTCTCGGGAGATACGCAGTATTTT. Residues: CASSQVDGLSGDTQYF.

The gene calls are TRBV7-3 and TRBJ2-5; TRBD2 is a possible D gene (5 bases). Trimming took 5 bases from V and 11 from J, leaving 18 bases between them. Germline V gene lookup returns CDR1 SGHTA and CDR2 FQGTGA. The CDR3 is 13 amino acids. CDR3 in amino acids: CASSPAIIGEQYF. CDR3 DNA sequence: TGTGCCAGCAGCCCAGCTATTATTGGGGAGCAGTACTTC.

This clone showed up just once. The rearrangement links TRBV27 to TRBJ2-6; no definite D call. The CDR3 consists of 15 residues. Germline CDR1 MNHEY, CDR2 SMNVEV (reference sequence). Trimming took off 7 bases at V and 3 bases at J, with 13 bases between the two ends. In DNA, the CDR3 is TGTGCCAGCAAGCCCGGTGGTGGTGGGGCCAACGTCCTGACTTTC. Residues: CASKPGGGGANVLTF. The full variable domain, rest sourced from reference TRBV27 and TRBJ2-6, is EAQVTQNPRYLITVTGKKLTVTCSQNMNHEYMSWYRQDPGLGLRQIYYSMNVEVTDKGDVPEGYKVSRKEKRNFPLILESPSPNQTSLYFCASKPGGGGANVLTFGAGSRLTVL.

This clone was counted a few times. The chain is built from TRBV7-9 and TRBJ2-3, with a possible D match to TRBD1 (5 bases). CDR1 is SEHNR, CDR2 FQNEAQ, per germline (reference sequence). This CDR3 contains 16 residues. V was trimmed by 5 bases and J by 0 bases, leaving 15 bases between them. The CDR3 region has the DNA TGTGCCAGCAGCCACTTAATTGGGGCTAGCACAGATACGCAGTATTTT. It specifies CASSHLIGASTDTQYF.

V gene TRBV10-1 combines with J gene TRBJ2-2, with D perhaps TRBD1 (6 bases). Trimming pared 6 bases from V and 5 bases from J, leaving 16 bases between. The CDR3 runs to 15 residues. Germline values: CDR1 WNHNN, CDR2 SYGVQD (reference sequence). CDR3 DNA: TGCGCCAGCAGGGGTCCGGGACATGGTACCGGGGAGCTGTTTTTT. Its protein product is CASRGPGHGTGELFF.

The chain is built from TRBV27 and TRBJ1-2; D remains ambiguous. This CDR3 has 14 residues. From germline, CDR1 is MNHEY and CDR2 SMNVEV (reference sequence). V lost 0 bases to trimming and J lost 2 bases, with 7 bases between them. Here the CDR3 reads CASSLSLSNYGYTF. The CDR3, as DNA: TGTGCCAGCAGTTTATCTTTGAGCAACTATGGCTACACCTTC.

The sample holds a few counts of this clone. V gene TRBV11-2 combines with J gene TRBJ2-5, with 12 bases fitting TRBD2. The CDR3 loop spans 16 amino acids. Germline CDR1 SGHAT, CDR2 FQNNGV. The ends lost 5 bases at V and 5 bases at J; junction bases unmatched: 9. The CDR3 loop is CASSPSASGGAETQYF. The CDR3 DNA sequence: TGTGCCAGCAGCCCGAGTGCTAGCGGGGGGGCCGAGACCCAGTACTTC.

The V and J genes are TRBV5-1 and TRBJ1-1, with D hard to call. Per the germline V gene, CDR1 is SGHRS and CDR2 is YFSETQ. Trimming took 0 bases from V and 3 from J, leaving 12 bases between them. This CDR3 spans 15 amino acids. CDR3: CASSLEVEGYTEAFF. For the CDR3, the DNA is TGCGCCAGCAGCTTGGAGGTGGAGGGATACACTGAAGCTTTCTTT. The entire variable domain, with the rest obtained from reference TRBV5-1 and TRBJ1-1, is as follows: KAGVTQTPRYLIKTRGQQVTLSCSPISGHRSVSWYQQTPGQGLQFLFEYFSETQRNKGNFPGRFSGRQFSNSRSEMNVSTLELGDSALYLCASSLEVEGYTEAFFGQGTRLTVV.

The V call is TRBV6-5, the J call TRBJ1-2, with 8 bases identical to TRBD1. There are 13 residues in the CDR3. The germline gives CDR1 MNHEY, CDR2 SVGAGI. The V and J ends lost 6 bases and 8 bases, in that order; junction bases with no gene match: 8. CDR3 amino acids: CASSPDRGSGYTF. The CDR3 DNA sequence: TGTGCCAGCAGCCCTGACAGGGGCTCCGGCTACACCTTC.

This clone showed up just once. The V and J genes are TRBV6-5 and TRBJ1-1; 7 bases fit TRBD1. This CDR3 spans 15 amino acids. CDR1 and CDR2 from the germline V gene are MNHEY and SVGAGI. V shed 5 bases, J shed 7 bases, and the junction held 13 bases outside the gene matches. CDR3 amino acids: CASSTAGTGAGEAFF. The CDR3 nucleotides are TGTGCCAGCAGTACCGCCGGAACAGGGGCGGGTGAAGCTTTCTTT.

The sample holds one count of this clone. The chain is built from TRBV27 and TRBJ1-5, with TRBD1 matching over 11 bases. Per the germline V gene, CDR1 is MNHEY and CDR2 is SMNVEV (reference sequence). V lost 5 bases to trimming and J lost 6 bases; unmatched junction nucleotides: 6. The CDR3 covers 15 residues. CDR3 protein: CASSRTGGVRQPQHF. CDR3 in DNA: TGTGCCAGCAGTAGGACAGGGGGCGTTCGTCAGCCCCAGCATTTT.

The V and J genes are TRBV5-4 and TRBJ1-1, with 11 bases identical to TRBD1. The CDR3 extends over 15 amino acids. Germline CDR1 is SGHNT and CDR2 is YYREEE (reference sequence). J gave up 5 bases and V 4 bases, and 7 bases lay outside the gene matches. The CDR3 region has the DNA TGTGCCAGCAGCACTCGGGACAGGGGGAAAACTGAAGCTTTCTTT. This gives the protein CASSTRDRGKTEAFF.

This chain links TRBV5-1 with TRBJ2-3; 8 bases agree with TRBD2. The V gene's germline CDR1 is SGHRS and CDR2 YFSETQ. CDR3 length: 17 amino acids. V was clipped by 0 bases and J by 6 bases; unmatched bases: 12. For the CDR3, the DNA is TGCGCCAGCAGCTTGGCCGGGACTAGTAGTAGTGCGGATACGCAGTATTTT. The encoded protein is CASSLAGTSSSADTQYF.

The gene calls are TRBV29-1 and TRBJ1-2; D is undetermined. The CDR3 is 12 amino acids. Germline loops: CDR1 SQVTM, CDR2 ANQGSEA. With 4 bases removed from V and 5 bases from J, the gap between germline ends came to 11 bases. CDR3 protein: CSVVTSGYGYTF. The CDR3 coding sequence is TGCAGCGTTGTCACTTCGGGGTATGGCTACACCTTC.

The chain recombines TRBV10-2 with TRBJ2-2; 13 positions match TRBD2. Germline V gives CDR1 WSHSY, CDR2 SAAADI. The CDR3 consists of 17 residues. Trimming at V came to 4 bases and at J to 0 bases, leaving 2 bases not matched to a gene. CDR3 in DNA: TGCGCCAGCAGTGGACTAGCGGGGGGCGCGAACACCGGGGAGCTGTTTTTT. It yields the protein CASSGLAGGANTGELFF.

The rearrangement uses TRBV6-5 and TRBJ2-1; 9 nucleotides align to TRBD2. Trimming at V came to 6 bases and at J to 4 bases, leaving 7 bases not matched to a gene. The germline CDR1 and CDR2 sequences are MNHEY and SVGAGI. CDR3 length equals 15 residues. CDR3 sequence (DNA): TGTGCCAGCAGGCAGACTAGCGGACTTTACAATGAGCAGTTCTTC. As protein: CASRQTSGLYNEQFF.

The chain links TRBV21-1 to TRBJ2-4; the table gives TRBD2 as D, unverified against the DNA. TRBV21-1 is a recognized pseudogene. This CDR3 spans 15 amino acids. The CDR3 protein is CASSVAGVAKNIQYF. The CDR3 DNA sequence: TGTGCCAGCAGTGTAGCGGGGGTAGCCAAAAACATTCAGTACTTC.

V and J are TRBV6-5 and TRBJ1-1, with a possible D match to TRBD1 (6 bases). Germline V CDR1 and CDR2: MNHEY, SVGAGI. V was cut by 6 bases and J by 0 bases, with 11 bases left in between. CDR3 length equals 14 residues. The CDR3 coding sequence is TGTGCCAGCAGCCCCCGGGACATGAACACTGAAGCTTTCTTT. Translated: CASSPRDMNTEAFF.

V usage is TRBV13 and J usage is TRBJ2-5; tentative D call: TRBD2 (6 bases). V shed 3 bases and J shed 2 bases, with 13 bases lying between them. The V gene's germline CDR1 is PRHDT and CDR2 FYEKMQ (reference sequence). There are 15 residues in the CDR3. CDR3 DNA sequence: TGTGCCAGCAGCTTTTCGGGGCGGGGACAAGAGACCCAGTACTTC. Translation gives CASSFSGRGQETQYF.